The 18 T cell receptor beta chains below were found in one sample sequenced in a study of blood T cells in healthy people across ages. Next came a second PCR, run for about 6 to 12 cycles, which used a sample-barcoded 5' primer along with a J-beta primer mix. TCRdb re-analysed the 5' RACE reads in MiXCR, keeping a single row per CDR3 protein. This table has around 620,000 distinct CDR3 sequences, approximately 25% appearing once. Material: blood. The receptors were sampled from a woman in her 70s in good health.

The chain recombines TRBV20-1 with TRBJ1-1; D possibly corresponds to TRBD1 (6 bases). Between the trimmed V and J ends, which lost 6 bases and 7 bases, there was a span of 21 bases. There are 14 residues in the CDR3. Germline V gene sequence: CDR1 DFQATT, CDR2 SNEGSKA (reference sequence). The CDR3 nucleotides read TGCAGTGCCAGGGACAAATCAGGGATTAGTGAAGCTTTCTTT. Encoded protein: CSARDKSGISEAFF.

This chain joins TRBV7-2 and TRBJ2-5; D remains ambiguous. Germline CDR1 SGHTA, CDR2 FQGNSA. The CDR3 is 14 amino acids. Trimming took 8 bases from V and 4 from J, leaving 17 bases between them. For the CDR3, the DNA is TGTGCCAGCGGCCTCCCTAGGGCGATAGAGACCCAGTACTTC. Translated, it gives CASGLPRAIETQYF. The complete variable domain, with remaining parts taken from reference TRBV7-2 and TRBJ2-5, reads GAGVSQSPSNKVTEKGKDVELRCDPISGHTALYWYRQSLGQGLEFLIYFQGNSAPDKSGLPSDRFSAERTGGSVSTLTIQRTQQEDSAVYLCASGLPRAIETQYFGPGTRLLVL.

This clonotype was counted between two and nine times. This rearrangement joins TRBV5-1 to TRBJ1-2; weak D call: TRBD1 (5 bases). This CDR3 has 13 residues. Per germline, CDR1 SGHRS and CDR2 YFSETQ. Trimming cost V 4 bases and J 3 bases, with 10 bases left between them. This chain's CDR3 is CASSEAGHYGYTF. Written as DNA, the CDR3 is TGCGCCAGCAGCGAGGCGGGGCACTATGGCTACACCTTC.

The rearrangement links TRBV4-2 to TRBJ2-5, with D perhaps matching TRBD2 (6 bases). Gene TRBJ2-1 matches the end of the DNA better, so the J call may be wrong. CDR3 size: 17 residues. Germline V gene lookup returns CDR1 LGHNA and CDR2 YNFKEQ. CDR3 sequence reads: CASSQDGTSSSGNEQFF. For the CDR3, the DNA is TGTGCCAGCAGCCAAGATGGAACTAGCTCTTCTGGAAATGAGCAGTTCTTC.

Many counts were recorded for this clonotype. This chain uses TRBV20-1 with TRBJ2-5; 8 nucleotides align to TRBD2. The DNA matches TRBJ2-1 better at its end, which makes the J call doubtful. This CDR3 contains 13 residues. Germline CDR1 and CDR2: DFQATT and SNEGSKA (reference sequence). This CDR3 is CSARTSAFNEQFF. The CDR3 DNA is TGCAGTGCTAGGACTAGCGCGTTCAATGAGCAGTTCTTC.

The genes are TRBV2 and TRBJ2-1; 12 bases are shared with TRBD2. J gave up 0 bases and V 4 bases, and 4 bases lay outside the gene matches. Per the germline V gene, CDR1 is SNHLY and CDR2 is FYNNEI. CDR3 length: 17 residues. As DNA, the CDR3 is TGTGCCAGCAGTGTCACTAGCGGGGGGAGCTCCTACAATGAGCAGTTCTTC. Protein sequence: CASSVTSGGSSYNEQFF.

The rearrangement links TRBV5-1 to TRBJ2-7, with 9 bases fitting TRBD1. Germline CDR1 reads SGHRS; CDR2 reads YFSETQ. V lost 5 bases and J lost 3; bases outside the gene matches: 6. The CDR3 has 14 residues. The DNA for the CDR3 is TGCGCCAGCAGTCCTCCGGGACAGGGCTACGAGCAGTACTTC. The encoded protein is CASSPPGQGYEQYF.

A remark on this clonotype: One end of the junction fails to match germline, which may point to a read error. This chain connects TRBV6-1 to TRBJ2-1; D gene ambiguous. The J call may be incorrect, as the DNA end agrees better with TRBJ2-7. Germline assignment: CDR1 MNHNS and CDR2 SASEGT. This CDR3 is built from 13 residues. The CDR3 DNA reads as TGTGCCAGCAGCTACCAGAGCTCCTGCGAGCAGTACTTC. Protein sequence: CASSYQSSCEQYF.

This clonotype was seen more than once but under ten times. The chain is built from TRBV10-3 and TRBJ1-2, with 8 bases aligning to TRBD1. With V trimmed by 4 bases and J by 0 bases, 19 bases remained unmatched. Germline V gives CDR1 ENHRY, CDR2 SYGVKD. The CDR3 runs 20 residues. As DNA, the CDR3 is TGTGCCATCAGTGCGATCCCTGGACAGGGAAAAGTGGATACTAACTATGGCTACACCTTC. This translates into CAISAIPGQGKVDTNYGYTF.

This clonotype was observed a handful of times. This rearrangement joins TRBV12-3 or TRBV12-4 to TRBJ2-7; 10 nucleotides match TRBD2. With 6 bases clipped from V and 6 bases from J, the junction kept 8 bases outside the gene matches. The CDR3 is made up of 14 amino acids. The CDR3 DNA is TGTGCCAGCAGCCGGACTAGCGGCGATGGCGAGCAGTACTTC. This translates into CASSRTSGDGEQYF.

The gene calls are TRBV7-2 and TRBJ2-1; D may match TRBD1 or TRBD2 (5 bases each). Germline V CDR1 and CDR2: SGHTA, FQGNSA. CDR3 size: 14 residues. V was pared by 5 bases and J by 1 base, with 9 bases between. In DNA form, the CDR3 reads TGTGCCAGCAGCGTCGAGGGGTCCTACAATGAGCAGTTCTTC. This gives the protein CASSVEGSYNEQFF.

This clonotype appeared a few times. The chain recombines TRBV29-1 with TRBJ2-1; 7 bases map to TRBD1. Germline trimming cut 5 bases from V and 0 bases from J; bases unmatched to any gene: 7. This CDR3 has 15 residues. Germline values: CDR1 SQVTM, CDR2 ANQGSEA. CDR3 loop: CSVIPQGSSYNEQFF. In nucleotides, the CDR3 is TGCAGCGTTATTCCACAGGGGAGCTCCTACAATGAGCAGTTCTTC.

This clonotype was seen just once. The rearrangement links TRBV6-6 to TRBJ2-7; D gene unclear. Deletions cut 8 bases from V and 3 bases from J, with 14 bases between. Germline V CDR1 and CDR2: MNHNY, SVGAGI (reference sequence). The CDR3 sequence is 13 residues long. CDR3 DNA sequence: TGTGCCAGCGGGGAAGCCGTCCTCTACGAGCAGTACTTC. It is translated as CASGEAVLYEQYF.

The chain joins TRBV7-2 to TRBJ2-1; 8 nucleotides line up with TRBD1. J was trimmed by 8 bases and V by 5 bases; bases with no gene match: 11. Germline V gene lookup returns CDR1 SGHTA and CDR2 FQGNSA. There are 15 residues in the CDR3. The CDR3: CASSPGGARLYEQFF. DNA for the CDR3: TGTGCCAGCAGCCCAGGGGGCGCTAGGTTGTATGAGCAGTTCTTC.

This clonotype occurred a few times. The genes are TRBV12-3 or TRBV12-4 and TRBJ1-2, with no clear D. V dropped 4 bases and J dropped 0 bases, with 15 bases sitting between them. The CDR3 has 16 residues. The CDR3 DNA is TGTGCCAGCAGTTCCAATTTAGGTGGGACTAACTATGGCTACACCTTC. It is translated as CASSSNLGGTNYGYTF.

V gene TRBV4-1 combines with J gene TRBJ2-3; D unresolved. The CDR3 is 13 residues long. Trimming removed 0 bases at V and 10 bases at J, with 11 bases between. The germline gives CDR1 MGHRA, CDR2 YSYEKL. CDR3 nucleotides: TGCGCCAGCAGCCAAGATATCGCAAAGCCGCAGTATTTT. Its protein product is CASSQDIAKPQYF.

CDR3 loop: CASSYFRGLAIGELFF. The CDR3 DNA follows: TGTGCCAGCAGTTACTTCCGGGGGCTGGCAATCGGGGAGCTGTTTTTT. The V and J genes are TRBV6-2 or TRBV6-3 and TRBJ2-2; D might be TRBD1 or TRBD2, each matching 6 bases. CDR3 length: 16 residues. With 1 base removed from V and 7 bases from J, the gap between germline ends came to 16 bases. Germline values: CDR1 MNHEY, CDR2 SVGEGT.

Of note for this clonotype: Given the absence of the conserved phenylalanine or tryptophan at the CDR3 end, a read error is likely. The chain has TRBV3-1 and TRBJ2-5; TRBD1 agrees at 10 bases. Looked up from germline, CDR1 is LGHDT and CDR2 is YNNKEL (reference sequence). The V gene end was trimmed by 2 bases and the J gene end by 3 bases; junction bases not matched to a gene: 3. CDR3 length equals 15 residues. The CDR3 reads CASSQLGQGEETQYL. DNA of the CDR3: TGTGCCAGCAGCCAACTCGGACAGGGGGAAGAGACCCAGTACCTC.